The clone carrying this TCR beta chain was counted ten times or more. One entry per CDR3 protein results from TCRdb running MiXCR on the 5' RACE reads. The sample holds 150,000 to 200,000 distinct CDR3 sequences, around a tenth seen once. The record originates from a study of CD8 T cells in ankylosing spondylitis. Germline V gives CDR1 SGHRS, CDR2 YFSETQ. CDR3 length equals 13 residues. Trimming removed 1 base at V and 10 bases at J, with 12 bases between. The source is a male donor with ankylosing spondylitis or in good health (not recorded which). The V call is TRBV5-1, the J call TRBJ2-1; no firm D call. The sample taken for sequencing was blood, either unsorted or a sorted T cell fraction (not recorded which). The CDR3 region has the DNA TGCGCCAGCAGCTTGAAGGTGTTGGCCGAGCAGTTCTTC. Translated: CASSLKVLAEQFF.